Below, 9 T cell receptor beta chains from the same sample are listed, as sequenced in a study of cytomegalovirus exposure and HLA in healthy donors. Clones were sequenced by immunoSEQ multiplex PCR, and TCRdb holds only the in-frame ones, with some missing. This table has under 200,000 clones, 96% appearing once. Sequences were obtained from PBMCs. These receptors all stem from a woman under 30 in good health and CMV-seronegative.

V gene TRBV4-3 combines with J gene TRBJ2-5; 7 positions match TRBD1. The CDR3 extends over 20 amino acids. V was clipped by 3 bases and J by 5 bases; unmatched bases: 24. Germline V gives CDR1 LGHNA, CDR2 YSLEER. The CDR3 DNA reads TGCGCCAGCAGCCAGAACAGGGGCGGCCCCGAGTGGGGGTTTAGGGAGACCCAGTACTTC. It encodes CASSQNRGGPEWGFRETQYF.

The J gene is TRBJ2-2, the V gene TRBV9; D is possibly TRBD1 (5 bases). The CDR3 is 16 amino acids. V lost 1 base and J 2 bases, leaving 12 bases between the germline ends. Germline CDR1 and CDR2: SGDLS and YYNGEE. CDR3 sequence: CASSVLGAFNTGELFF. CDR3 sequence (DNA): TGTGCCAGCAGCGTACTAGGGGCCTTTAACACCGGGGAGCTGTTTTTT.

The chain links TRBV6-5 to TRBJ1-3; D is uncertain. Germline lookup yields CDR1 MNHEY and CDR2 SVGAGI. CDR3 length: 13 amino acids. V dropped 8 bases and J dropped 2 bases, with 10 bases sitting between them. CDR3 nucleotide sequence: TGTGCCAGCCGAGCCACAGCTGGAAACACCATATATTTT. Translated: CASRATAGNTIYF.

The chain is built from TRBV5-6 and TRBJ1-3; TRBD1 is a possible D gene (5 bases). Trimming removed 1 base at V and 0 bases at J, with 11 bases between. Germline V gene lookup returns CDR1 SGHDT and CDR2 YYEEEE. The CDR3 extends over 16 amino acids. The CDR3 bases are TGTGCCAGCAGCTTGTGGAGGGGTTTCTCTGGAAACACCATATATTTT. Translation gives CASSLWRGFSGNTIYF.

The J gene is TRBJ1-5, the V gene TRBV9; no clear D. Looked up from germline, CDR1 is SGDLS and CDR2 is YYNGEE. CDR3 length: 14 residues. Trimming took 0 bases from V and 4 from J, leaving 8 bases between them. The CDR3: CASSVGSGNQPQHF. Written as DNA, the CDR3 is TGTGCCAGCAGCGTAGGGAGCGGTAATCAGCCCCAGCATTTT.

The CDR3 DNA reads as TGTGCCAGCAGCTTAACTAGCGGGGGGGCAGATACGCAGTATTTT. This codes for CASSLTSGGADTQYF. The rearrangement uses TRBV7-3 and TRBJ2-3, with TRBD2 matching over 11 bases. From germline, CDR1 is SGHTA and CDR2 FQGTGA. This CDR3 spans 15 amino acids. The trim removed 0 bases at V and 4 bases at J, leaving 0 bases unmatched.

V and J are TRBV11-2 and TRBJ2-7, with TRBD2 matching over 13 bases. There are 14 residues in the CDR3. Germline V gene data show CDR1 as SGHAT and CDR2 as FQNNGV. J gave up 7 bases and V 4 bases, and 4 bases lay outside the gene matches. The DNA for the CDR3 is TGTGCCAGCAGCTCGGGACTAGCGGGGTTAGAGCAGTACTTC. This sequence encodes CASSSGLAGLEQYF.

The chain employs TRBV7-2 and TRBJ1-5; the D gene is possibly TRBD1 (6 bases). Germline V gene sequence: CDR1 SGHTA, CDR2 FQGNSA. The V gene lost 5 bases and the J gene lost 4 bases, with 15 bases spanning the gap. This CDR3 comprises 15 residues. The CDR3 DNA reads as TGTGCCAGCAGCCCTCGATGGACAGATAATCAGCCCCAGCATTTT. This translates into CASSPRWTDNQPQHF.

The genes are TRBV27 and TRBJ2-7, with 8 bases matching TRBD2. Trimming removed 6 bases from V and 4 bases from J; junction bases left unmatched: 11. Germline values: CDR1 MNHEY, CDR2 SMNVEV (reference sequence). The CDR3 extends over 15 amino acids. This CDR3 is CASSITGGVGYEQYF. The CDR3 DNA reads TGTGCCAGCAGCATCACGGGGGGGGTTGGGTACGAGCAGTACTTC.